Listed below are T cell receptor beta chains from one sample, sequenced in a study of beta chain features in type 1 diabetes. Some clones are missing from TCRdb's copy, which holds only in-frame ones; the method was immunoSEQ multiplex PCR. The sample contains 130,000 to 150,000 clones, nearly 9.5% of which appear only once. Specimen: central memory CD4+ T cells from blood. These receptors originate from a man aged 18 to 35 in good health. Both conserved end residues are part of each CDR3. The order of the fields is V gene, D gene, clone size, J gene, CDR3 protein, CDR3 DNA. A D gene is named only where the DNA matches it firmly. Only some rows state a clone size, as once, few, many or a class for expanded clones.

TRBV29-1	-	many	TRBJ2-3	CSVARPGDTQYF	TGCAGCGTTGCCAGACCCGGGGATACGCAGTATTTT
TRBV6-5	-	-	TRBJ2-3	CASSYSSGPRGDTQYF	TGTGCCAGCAGTTACTCTTCCGGGCCAAGAGGGGATACGCAGTATTTT
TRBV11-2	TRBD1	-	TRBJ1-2	CASSSPRQGGYGYTF	TGTGCCAGCAGTTCACCCCGACAGGGCGGCTATGGCTACACCTTC
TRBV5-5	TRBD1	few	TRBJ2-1	CASSPRDSSYNEQFF	TGTGCCAGCAGCCCTCGGGACAGCTCCTACAATGAGCAGTTCTTC
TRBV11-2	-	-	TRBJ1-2	CASSLGAGQNGYTF	TGTGCCAGCAGCTTAGGAGCGGGACAAAATGGCTACACCTTC
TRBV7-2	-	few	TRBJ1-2	CASSWSEGGTFNYGYTF	TGTGCCAGCAGCTGGTCCGAGGGGGGGACCTTTAACTATGGCTACACCTTC
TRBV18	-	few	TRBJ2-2	CASSLTGLDTGELFF	TGTGCCAGCTCACTAACGGGACTCGACACCGGGGAGCTGTTTTTT
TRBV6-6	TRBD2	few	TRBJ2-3	CASEGLAGQGTQYF	TGTGCCAGCGAAGGACTAGCGGGGCAGGGTACGCAGTATTTT
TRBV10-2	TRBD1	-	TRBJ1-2	CASAANDRGDGYTF	TGCGCCAGCGCGGCTAATGACAGGGGAGATGGCTACACCTTC
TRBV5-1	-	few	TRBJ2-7	CASSLAEGNEQYF	TGCGCCAGCAGCTTGGCCGAGGGTAACGAGCAGTACTTC
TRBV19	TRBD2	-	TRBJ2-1	CASSRDSGPVF	TGTGCCAGTAGTAGGGATAGCGGGCCCGTCTTC
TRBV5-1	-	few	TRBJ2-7	CASSLEPWGAYEQYF	TGCGCCAGCAGCTTGGAGCCTTGGGGCGCCTACGAGCAGTACTTC
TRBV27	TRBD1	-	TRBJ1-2	CASSQGQYYGYTF	TGTGCCAGCAGCCAGGGACAGTACTATGGCTACACCTTC
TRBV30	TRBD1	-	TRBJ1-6	CAWSSDRGVGSPLHF	TGTGCCTGGAGCTCTGACAGGGGGGTAGGTTCACCCCTCCACTTT
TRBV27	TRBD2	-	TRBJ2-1	CASSLRVAGASSYNEQFF	TGTGCCAGCAGTTTAAGGGTAGCGGGGGCGAGCTCCTACAATGAGCAGTTCTTC
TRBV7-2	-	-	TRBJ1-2	CASSLLSGEGYTF	TGTGCCAGCAGCTTACTGTCAGGGGAAGGCTACACCTTC
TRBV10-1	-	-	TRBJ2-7	CATNSRGLHEQYF	TGCGCCACGAATAGCCGCGGGCTCCACGAGCAGTACTTC
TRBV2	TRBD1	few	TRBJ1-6	CASVTGNSPLHF	TGTGCCAGCGTGACAGGGAATTCACCCCTCCACTTT
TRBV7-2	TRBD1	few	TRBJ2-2	CASSSPQGDGGELFF	TGTGCCAGCAGCTCACCACAGGGGGACGGCGGGGAGCTGTTTTTT
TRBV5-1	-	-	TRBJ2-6	CASSLDSTGANVLTF	TGCGCCAGCAGCTTGGACTCTACTGGGGCCAACGTCCTGACTTTC
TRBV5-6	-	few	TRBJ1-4	CASSETGETNEKLFF	TGTGCCAGCAGCGAGACAGGAGAAACTAATGAAAAACTGTTTTTT
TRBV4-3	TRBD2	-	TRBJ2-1	CASSQALSAGGFDEQFF	TGCGCCAGCAGCCAAGCGTTATCGGCGGGGGGTTTTGATGAGCAGTTCTTC
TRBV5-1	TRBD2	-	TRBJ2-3	CASRAGGQSTDTQYF	TGCGCCAGCAGAGCGGGGGGCCAGAGCACAGATACGCAGTATTTT
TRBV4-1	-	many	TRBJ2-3	CASCSRAGDTQYF	TGCGCCAGTTGCTCAAGAGCCGGAGATACGCAGTATTTT
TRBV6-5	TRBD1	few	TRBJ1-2	CASSSGGYGYTF	TGTGCCAGCAGTTCAGGGGGCTATGGCTACACCTTC